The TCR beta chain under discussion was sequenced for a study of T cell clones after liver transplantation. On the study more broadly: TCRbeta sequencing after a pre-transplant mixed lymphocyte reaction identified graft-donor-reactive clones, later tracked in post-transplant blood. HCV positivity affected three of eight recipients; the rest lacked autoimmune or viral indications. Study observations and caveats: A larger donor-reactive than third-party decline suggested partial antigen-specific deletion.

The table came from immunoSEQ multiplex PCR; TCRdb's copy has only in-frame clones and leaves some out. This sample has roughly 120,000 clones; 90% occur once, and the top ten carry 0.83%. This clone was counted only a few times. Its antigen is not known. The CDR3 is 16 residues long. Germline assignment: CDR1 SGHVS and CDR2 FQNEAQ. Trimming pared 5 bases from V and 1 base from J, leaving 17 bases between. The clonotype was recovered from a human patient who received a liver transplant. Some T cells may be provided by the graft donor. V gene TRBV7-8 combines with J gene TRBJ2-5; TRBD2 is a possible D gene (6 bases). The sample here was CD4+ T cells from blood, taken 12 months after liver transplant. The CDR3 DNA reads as TGTGCCAGCAGCGGCCGTGGCGGGAACATCCAAGAGACCCAGTACTTC. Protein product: CASSGRGGNIQETQYF.